This TCR beta chain was documented in a study of long-term antiretroviral therapy in people with HIV. V dropped 4 bases and J dropped 3 bases, with 17 bases sitting between them. Germline CDR1 reads SGHRS; CDR2 reads YFSETQ. The CDR3 is made up of 15 amino acids. Sequencing relied on immunoSEQ assay v3.0, run at survey level. Sequenced by immunoSEQ multiplex PCR; TCRdb stores in-frame clones only, minus some. Among 17,000 or so clones listed, around 96% were seen once. The sequencing used unsorted PBMCs, collected 10 to 13 years after starting antiretroviral therapy. V is TRBV5-1 and J is TRBJ2-7; D remains unclear. This receptor was taken from a man aged 25 to 40 with HIV. The CDR3 is CASSPLLNWNYEQYV. The CDR3 DNA reads TGCGCCAGCAGCCCCCTGCTAAACTGGAACTACGAGCAGTACGTC.